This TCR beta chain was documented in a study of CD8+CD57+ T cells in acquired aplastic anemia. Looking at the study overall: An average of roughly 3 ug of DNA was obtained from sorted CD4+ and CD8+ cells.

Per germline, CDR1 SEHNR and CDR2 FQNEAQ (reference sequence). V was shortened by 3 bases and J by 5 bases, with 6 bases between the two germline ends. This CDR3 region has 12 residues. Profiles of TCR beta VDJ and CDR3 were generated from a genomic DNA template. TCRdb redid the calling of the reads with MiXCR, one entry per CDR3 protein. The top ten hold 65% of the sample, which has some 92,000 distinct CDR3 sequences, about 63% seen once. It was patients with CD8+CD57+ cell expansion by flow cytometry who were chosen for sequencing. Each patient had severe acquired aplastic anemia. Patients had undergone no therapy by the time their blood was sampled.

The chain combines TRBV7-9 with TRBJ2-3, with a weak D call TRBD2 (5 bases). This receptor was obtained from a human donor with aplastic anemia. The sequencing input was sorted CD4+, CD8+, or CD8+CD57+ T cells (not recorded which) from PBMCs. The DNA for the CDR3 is TGTGCCAGCAGCTTCGGAGGAGATACGCAGTATTTT. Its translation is CASSFGGDTQYF. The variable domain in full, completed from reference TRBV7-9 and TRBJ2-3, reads DTGVSQNPRHKITKRGQNVTFRCDPISEHNRLYWYRQTLGQGPEFLTYFQNEAQLEKSRLLSDRFSAERPKGSFSTLEIQRTEQGDSAMYLCASSFGGDTQYFGPGTRLTVL.